These 28 T cell receptor beta chains came from one sample sequenced in a study of blood T cell repertoires in COVID-19. Generated by immunoSEQ multiplex PCR, the TCRdb table keeps only in-frame clones and is missing some. The sample includes about 190,000 clones, around 85% of them seen just once. Sequencing used PBMCs or T cells enriched from blood (not recorded which). All receptors come from a woman aged 30 to 39 who had recovered from COVID-19.

The chain links TRBV29-1 to TRBJ2-2; TRBD2 is a possible D gene (6 bases). The germline V gene encodes CDR1 SQVTM and CDR2 ANQGSEA. Deletions cut 8 bases from V and 0 bases from J, with 19 bases between. The CDR3 totals 16 residues. CDR3 residues: CSFTREQIANTGELFF. CDR3 DNA: TGCAGCTTTACCCGGGAGCAGATCGCGAACACCGGGGAGCTGTTTTTT.

The gene calls are TRBV5-1 and TRBJ1-6, with TRBD1 identical over 7 bases. The junction had 1 base not matched to a gene; V was cut back by 0 bases and J by 4 bases. The CDR3 covers 15 residues. Per germline, CDR1 SGHRS and CDR2 YFSETQ. CDR3 loop: CASSLEGQYNSPLHF. CDR3 in DNA: TGCGCCAGCAGCTTGGAGGGACAGTATAATTCACCCCTCCACTTT.

The rearrangement joins TRBV15 to TRBJ2-2, with 15 bases that match TRBD2. V shed 8 bases, J shed 6 bases, and the junction held 4 bases outside the gene matches. There are 15 residues in the CDR3. The germline V gene encodes CDR1 LNHNV and CDR2 YYDKDF (reference sequence). The CDR3 sequence: CATSRTSGGAGELFF. In DNA, the CDR3 is TGTGCCACCTCCAGGACTAGCGGGGGGGCCGGGGAGCTGTTTTTT.

The sample holds a few counts of this clone. The chain couples TRBV21-1 to TRBJ1-2; the DNA was not compared with TRBD1, the D call given in the table. TRBV21-1 is marked as a pseudogene. The CDR3 loop spans 15 amino acids. CDR3 protein: CASSKKNPGIYGYTF. In DNA form, the CDR3 reads TGTGCCAGCAGCAAAAAAAATCCAGGGATCTATGGCTACACCTTC.

This chain links TRBV19 with TRBJ1-2, with 9 bases lining up with TRBD1. V was clipped by 11 bases and J by 7 bases; unmatched bases: 5. CDR3 length: 11 residues. Germline CDR1 is LNHDA and CDR2 is SQIVND (reference sequence). CDR3 protein: CAARTGAGYTF. CDR3 DNA sequence: TGTGCCGCCCGGACAGGGGCTGGCTACACCTTC.

The rearrangement joins TRBV28 to TRBJ1-2, with D possibly being TRBD1 (6 bases). Germline CDR1 and CDR2: MDHEN and SYDVKM. The germline V and J ends were trimmed by 5 bases and 1 base, with 14 bases remaining between them. The CDR3 totals 15 residues. CDR3 nucleotides: TGTGCCAGCAGTCCGCGGGGGCCCCTTAACTATGGCTACACCTTC. Its translation: CASSPRGPLNYGYTF.

This clone was detected only a few times. The V gene is TRBV19, the J gene TRBJ2-7; 12 bases are a match to TRBD2. CDR1 is LNHDA and CDR2 is SQIVND in the germline V gene (reference sequence). The ends lost 9 bases at V and 5 bases at J; junction bases unmatched: 5. CDR3 length equals 13 residues. CDR3 DNA sequence: TGTGCCAGCCTAGCGGGAGGGCTCAACGAGCAGTACTTC. The encoded protein is CASLAGGLNEQYF. The complete variable domain, with remaining parts taken from reference TRBV19 and TRBJ2-7, reads DGGITQSPKYLFRKEGQNVTLSCEQNLNHDAMYWYRQDPGQGLRLIYYSQIVNDFQKGDIAEGYSVSREKKESFPLTVTSAQKNPTAFYLCASLAGGLNEQYFGPGTRLTVT.

This chain connects TRBV11-2 to TRBJ2-1, with TRBD2 matching 13 bases. V gave up 4 bases and J gave up 7 bases; unmatched junction bases: 4. The germline CDR1 and CDR2 sequences are SGHAT and FQNNGV. The CDR3 has 15 amino acids. CDR3: CASSSGLAGFNEQFF. The CDR3 DNA follows: TGTGCCAGCAGCTCGGGACTAGCGGGGTTTAATGAGCAGTTCTTC.

This clone was seen only once. The V call is TRBV15, the J call TRBJ1-2, with 9 bases lining up with TRBD1. The CDR3 is 19 amino acids. V trimming: 0 bases; J trimming: 2 bases; junction bases outside the gene matches: 13. Per the germline V gene, CDR1 is LNHNV and CDR2 is YYDKDF (reference sequence). Written as DNA, the CDR3 is TGTGCCACCAGCAGAGATGCGAGGTGGGGCGGGACAGGGAACTATGGCTACACCTTC. Translating gives CATSRDARWGGTGNYGYTF.

This clone was picked up a small number of times. V and J are TRBV18 and TRBJ1-5; TRBD1 matches 9 bases. Germline CDR1 and CDR2: KGHSH and LQKENI. The trim removed 3 bases at V and 6 bases at J, leaving 6 bases unmatched. The length of the CDR3 is 15 residues. CDR3 sequence: CASSPRDRVGQPQHF. In DNA, the CDR3 is TGTGCCAGCTCACCCCGGGACAGGGTTGGTCAGCCCCAGCATTTT.

The chain joins TRBV7-3 to TRBJ2-1; D possibly corresponds to TRBD2 (5 bases). Germline V gene data show CDR1 as SGHTA and CDR2 as FQGTGA. This CDR3 has 14 residues. V lost 1 base, J lost 9 bases, and 13 bases lay in between. The CDR3 protein is CASSLKVQAGEQFF. The CDR3 DNA is TGTGCCAGCAGCTTAAAGGTTCAGGCGGGTGAGCAGTTCTTC.

V usage is TRBV6-5 and J usage is TRBJ1-3; D possibly corresponds to TRBD1 (5 bases). Germline-derived CDR1 and CDR2 are MNHEY and SVGAGI. CDR3 length: 14 residues. Trimming removed 6 bases at V and 5 bases at J, with 14 bases between. CDR3: CASSSLRVRNTIYF. The CDR3 DNA sequence: TGTGCCAGCAGCTCGCTCAGGGTTAGAAACACCATATATTTT.

The J gene is TRBJ2-2, the V gene TRBV7-2; the D is unclear. The CDR3 has 12 amino acids. CDR1 is SGHTA and CDR2 is FQGNSA in the germline V gene. The V end was cut by 3 bases, the J end by 6 bases, with 5 bases between. CDR3 sequence reads: CASSFSPGELFF. The CDR3 bases are TGTGCCAGCAGCTTCTCCCCCGGGGAGCTGTTTTTT.

The rearrangement links TRBV5-1 to TRBJ1-1; D gene uncertain. In germline, CDR1 is SGHRS, CDR2 YFSETQ. The CDR3 extends over 13 amino acids. The germline V and J ends were trimmed by 4 bases and 8 bases, with 15 bases remaining between them. The CDR3 coding sequence is TGCGCCAGCAGCACGACACGGTCCAACGAAGCTTTCTTT. Translating gives CASSTTRSNEAFF.

The rearrangement joins TRBV29-1 to TRBJ1-1; D possibly corresponds to TRBD1 (5 bases). Per germline, CDR1 SQVTM and CDR2 ANQGSEA. The V end lost 5 bases, the J end lost 5 bases, and 9 bases lay between the germline ends. There are 11 residues in the CDR3. CDR3 sequence: CSVSGGTEAFF. CDR3 coding DNA: TGCAGCGTTTCCGGGGGTACTGAAGCTTTCTTT.

CDR3 nucleotide sequence: TGTGCCAGTAGTGCGGGGACTAGCGGGGGGAAAAACATTCAGTACTTC. This encodes CASSAGTSGGKNIQYF. The chain joins TRBV19 to TRBJ2-4, with 15 bases identical to TRBD2. Germline loops: CDR1 LNHDA, CDR2 SQIVND (reference sequence). Trimming at V came to 5 bases and at J to 4 bases, leaving 3 bases not matched to a gene. This CDR3 is built from 16 residues.

The gene calls are TRBV19 and TRBJ2-1; 13 nucleotides align to TRBD2. Germline V CDR1 and CDR2: LNHDA, SQIVND (reference sequence). This CDR3 is built from 14 residues. V lost 8 bases to trimming and J lost 8 bases; unmatched junction nucleotides: 6. Written as DNA, the CDR3 is TGTGCCAGTGGAACTAGCGGGAGGGCCGATGAGCAGTTCTTC. This encodes CASGTSGRADEQFF.

This chain's CDR3 is CASSKTGVGFREKLFF. The CDR3 nucleotides read TGTGCCAGCAGCAAGACAGGGGTGGGGTTTCGCGAAAAACTGTTTTTT. This chain connects TRBV11-2 to TRBJ1-4; 8 bases align to TRBD1. Germline V CDR1 and CDR2: SGHAT, FQNNGV. This CDR3 contains 16 residues. Unmatched junction bases numbered 13, after V lost 5 bases and J lost 8 bases.

This sequence joins TRBV5-4 and TRBJ1-6, with D tentatively TRBD1 (6 bases). The germline gives CDR1 SGHNT, CDR2 YYREEE (reference sequence). The CDR3 loop spans 14 amino acids. V lost 4 bases and J lost 12, with 17 bases in between. CDR3 nucleotides: TGTGCCAGCAGCACGCCCGGAGAAGGGGGACCCCTCCACTTT. Amino acid sequence: CASSTPGEGGPLHF.

The genes are TRBV6-5 and TRBJ2-7; D perhaps matches TRBD2 (5 bases). The CDR3 extends over 13 amino acids. V was trimmed by 6 bases and J by 3 bases, leaving 12 bases between them. Germline V gene lookup returns CDR1 MNHEY and CDR2 SVGAGI. The CDR3 spells CASRARGNYEQYF. The CDR3 region has the DNA TGTGCCAGCAGGGCCCGGGGTAACTACGAGCAGTACTTC.

Details on this clone: Other DNA sequences in the sample encode the same CDR3. This sequence joins TRBV4-1 and TRBJ2-1, with 7 bases that match TRBD2. V shed 0 bases and J 2 bases; nucleotides not matched to a gene: 4. Germline V lookup: CDR1 MGHRA, CDR2 YSYEKL. CDR3 length: 16 residues. CDR3 residues: CASSQDFSGAYNEQFF. CDR3 DNA sequence: TGCGCCAGCAGCCAAGATTTCAGCGGGGCCTACAATGAGCAGTTCTTC.

This clone showed up just a few times. This sequence joins TRBV13 and TRBJ2-7; 10 bases agree with TRBD2. The junction had 7 bases not matched to a gene; V was cut back by 5 bases and J by 6 bases. The CDR3 covers 14 residues. Germline V gene data show CDR1 as PRHDT and CDR2 as FYEKMQ (reference sequence). The CDR3 DNA reads as TGTGCCAGCAGCACCAGCGGGAGGGCGGCCGAGCAGTACTTC. Translating gives CASSTSGRAAEQYF.

The sample holds a few counts of this clone. The V and J genes are TRBV21-1 and TRBJ1-6; the table's D call, TRBD1, was not checked against the DNA. TRBV21-1 is labeled a pseudogene. There are 16 residues in the CDR3. CDR3 region: CASSIGTDRVNSPLHF. The CDR3 bases are TGTGCCAGCAGCATAGGGACAGACAGAGTAAATTCACCCCTCCACTTT.

V and J are TRBV14 and TRBJ1-2; TRBD1 agrees at 7 bases. This CDR3 region has 13 residues. Looked up from germline, CDR1 is SGHDN and CDR2 is FVKESK. After removal of 4 bases from V and 1 base from J, the junction contained 0 bases not matched to a gene. CDR3 sequence reads: CASSRDSNYGYTF. The CDR3 DNA follows: TGTGCCAGCAGCCGGGACAGTAACTATGGCTACACCTTC.

The chain carries TRBV28 and TRBJ1-6; maybe TRBD1 (6 bases). The CDR3 sequence is 14 residues long. Germline V lookup: CDR1 MDHEN, CDR2 SYDVKM. V lost 7 bases and J 7 bases, leaving 14 bases between the germline ends. For the CDR3, the DNA is TGTGCCAGCAACGGGGGGCGAGGGAATTCACCCCTCCACTTT. This gives the protein CASNGGRGNSPLHF.

The gene calls are TRBV11-2 and TRBJ1-2; TRBD1 might be the D (6 bases). V dropped 5 bases and J dropped 4 bases, with 11 bases sitting between them. Germline V lookup: CDR1 SGHAT, CDR2 FQNNGV. The CDR3 contains 13 residues. The CDR3 nucleotides read TGTGCCAGCAGCGACACAGGGACCTATGGCTACACCTTC. Its protein is CASSDTGTYGYTF.

This chain connects TRBV6-5 to TRBJ1-3; 8 bases align to TRBD1. With 6 bases clipped from V and 3 bases from J, the junction kept 7 bases outside the gene matches. Germline V CDR1 and CDR2: MNHEY, SVGAGI. This CDR3 is built from 15 residues. The DNA of the CDR3 is TGTGCCAGCAGCCGAGGGACAGGTCATGGAAACACCATATATTTT. It specifies CASSRGTGHGNTIYF.

The V gene is TRBV7-3, the J gene TRBJ1-1; D may be TRBD1 (6 bases). The germline gives CDR1 SGHTA, CDR2 FQGTGA. V was shortened by 4 bases and J by 4 bases, with 10 bases between the two germline ends. The CDR3 runs 13 residues. CDR3 in amino acids: CASSWGGGTEAFF. CDR3 DNA: TGTGCCAGCAGCTGGGGAGGGGGCACTGAAGCTTTCTTT. Together with reference TRBV7-3 and TRBJ1-1, the CDR3 gives the full variable domain: GAGVSQTPSNKVTEKGKYVELRCDPISGHTALYWYRQSLGQGPEFLIYFQGTGAADDSGLPNDRFFAVRPEGSVSTLKIQRTERGDSAVYLCASSWGGGTEAFFGQGTRLTVV.